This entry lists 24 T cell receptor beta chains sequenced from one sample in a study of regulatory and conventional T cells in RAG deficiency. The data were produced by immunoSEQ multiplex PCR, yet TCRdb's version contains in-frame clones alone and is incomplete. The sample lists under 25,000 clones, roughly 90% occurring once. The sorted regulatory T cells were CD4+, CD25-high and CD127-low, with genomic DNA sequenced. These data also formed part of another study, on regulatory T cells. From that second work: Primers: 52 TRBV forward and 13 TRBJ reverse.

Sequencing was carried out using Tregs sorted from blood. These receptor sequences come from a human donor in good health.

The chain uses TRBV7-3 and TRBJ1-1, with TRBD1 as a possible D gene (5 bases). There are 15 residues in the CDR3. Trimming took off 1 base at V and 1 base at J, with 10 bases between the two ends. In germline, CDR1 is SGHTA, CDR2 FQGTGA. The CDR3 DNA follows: TGTGCCAGCAGCTTAATGGCCGGGGGGAACACTGAAGCTTTCTTT. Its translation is CASSLMAGGNTEAFF.

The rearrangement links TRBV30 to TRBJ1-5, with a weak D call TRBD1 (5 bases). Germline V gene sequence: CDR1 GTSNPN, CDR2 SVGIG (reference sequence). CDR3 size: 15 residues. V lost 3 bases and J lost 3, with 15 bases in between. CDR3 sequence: CAWSYDVGDNQPQHF. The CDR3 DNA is TGTGCCTGGAGCTACGATGTGGGGGACAATCAGCCCCAGCATTTT.

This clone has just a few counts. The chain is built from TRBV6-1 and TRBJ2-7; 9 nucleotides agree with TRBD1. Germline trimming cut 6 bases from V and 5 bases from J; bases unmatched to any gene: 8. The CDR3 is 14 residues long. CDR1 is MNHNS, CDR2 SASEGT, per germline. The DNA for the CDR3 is TGTGCCAGCAGCGATCGGACAGGGGCCGACGAGCAGTACTTC. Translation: CASSDRTGADEQYF.

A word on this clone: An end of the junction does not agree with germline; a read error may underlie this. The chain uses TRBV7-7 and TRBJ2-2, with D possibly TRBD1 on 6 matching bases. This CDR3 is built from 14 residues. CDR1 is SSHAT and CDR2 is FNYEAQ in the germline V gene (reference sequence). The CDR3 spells CASSGLGASGELFF. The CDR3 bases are TGTGCTAGCAGTGGACTGGGGGCTTCCGGGGAGCTGTTTTTT. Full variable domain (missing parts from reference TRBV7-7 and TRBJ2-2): GAGVSQSPRYKVTKRGQDVTLRCDPISSHATLYWYQQALGQGPEFLTYFNYEAQPDKSGLPSDRFSAERPEGSISTLTIQRTEQRDSAMYRCASSGLGASGELFFGEGSRLTVL.

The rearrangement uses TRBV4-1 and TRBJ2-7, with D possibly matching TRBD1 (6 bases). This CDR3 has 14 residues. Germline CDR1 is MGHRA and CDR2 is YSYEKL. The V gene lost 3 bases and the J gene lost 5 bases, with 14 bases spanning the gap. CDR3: CASSQGPRGNEQYF. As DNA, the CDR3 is TGCGCCAGCAGCCAGGGACCTAGGGGGAACGAGCAGTACTTC.

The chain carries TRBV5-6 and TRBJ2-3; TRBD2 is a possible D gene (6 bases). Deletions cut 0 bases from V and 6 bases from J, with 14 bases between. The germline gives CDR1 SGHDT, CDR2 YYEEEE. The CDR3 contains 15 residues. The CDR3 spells CASSLAMESGDTQYF. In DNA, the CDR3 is TGTGCCAGCAGCTTGGCGATGGAAAGCGGGGATACGCAGTATTTT.

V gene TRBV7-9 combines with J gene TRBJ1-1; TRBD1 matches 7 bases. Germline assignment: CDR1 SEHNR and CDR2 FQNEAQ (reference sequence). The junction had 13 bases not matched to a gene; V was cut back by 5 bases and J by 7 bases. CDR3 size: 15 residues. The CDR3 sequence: CASSGRQGNFVEAFF. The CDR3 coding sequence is TGTGCCAGCAGCGGTAGACAGGGTAATTTTGTTGAAGCTTTCTTT. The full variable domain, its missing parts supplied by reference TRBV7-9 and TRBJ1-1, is DTGVSQNPRHKITKRGQNVTFRCDPISEHNRLYWYRQTLGQGPEFLTYFQNEAQLEKSRLLSDRFSAERPKGSFSTLEIQRTEQGDSAMYLCASSGRQGNFVEAFFGQGTRLTVV.

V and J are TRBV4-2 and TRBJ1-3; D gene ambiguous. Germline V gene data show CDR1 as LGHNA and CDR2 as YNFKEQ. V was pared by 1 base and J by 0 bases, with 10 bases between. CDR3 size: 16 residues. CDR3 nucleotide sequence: TGTGCCAGCAGCCAAGCTCTCAGAAGCTCTGGAAACACCATATATTTT. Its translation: CASSQALRSSGNTIYF.

Here the CDR3 DNA reads TGTGCCAGCAGCAAAGCGCTGTCTCAAGGGGAAAAACTGTTTTTT. Encoded protein: CASSKALSQGEKLFF. V usage is TRBV21-1 and J usage is TRBJ1-4. TRBV21-1 is designated a pseudogene. This CDR3 region has 15 residues.

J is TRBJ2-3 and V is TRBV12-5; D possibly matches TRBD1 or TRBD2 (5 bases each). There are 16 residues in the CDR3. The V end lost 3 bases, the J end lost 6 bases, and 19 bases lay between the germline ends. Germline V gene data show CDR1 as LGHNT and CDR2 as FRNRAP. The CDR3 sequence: CASGLTGTSKADTQYF. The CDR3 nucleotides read TGTGCTAGTGGTTTAACCGGGACCTCCAAGGCGGATACGCAGTATTTT. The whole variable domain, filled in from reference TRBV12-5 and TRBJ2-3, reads DARVTQTPRHKVTEMGQEVTMRCQPILGHNTVFWYRQTMMQGLELLAYFRNRAPLDDSGMPKDRFSAEMPDATLATLKIQPSEPRDSAVYFCASGLTGTSKADTQYFGPGTRLTVL.

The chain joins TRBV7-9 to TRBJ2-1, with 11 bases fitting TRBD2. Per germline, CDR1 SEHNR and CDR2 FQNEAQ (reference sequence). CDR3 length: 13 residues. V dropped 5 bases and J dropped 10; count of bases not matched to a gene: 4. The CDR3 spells CASSKGLAEEQFF. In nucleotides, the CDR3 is TGTGCCAGCAGCAAGGGACTAGCGGAAGAGCAGTTCTTC.

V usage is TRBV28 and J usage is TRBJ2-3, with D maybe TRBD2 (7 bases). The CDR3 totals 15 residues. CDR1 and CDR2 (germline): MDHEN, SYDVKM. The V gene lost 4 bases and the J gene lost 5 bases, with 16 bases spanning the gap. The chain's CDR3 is CASSYRRGRLDTQYF. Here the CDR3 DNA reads TGTGCCAGCAGTTATCGGCGGGGGCGGCTAGATACGCAGTATTTT.

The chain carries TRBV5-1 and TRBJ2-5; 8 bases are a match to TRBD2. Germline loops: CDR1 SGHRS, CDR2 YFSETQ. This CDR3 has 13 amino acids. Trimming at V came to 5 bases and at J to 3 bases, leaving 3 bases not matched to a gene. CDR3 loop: CASSSGVEETQYF. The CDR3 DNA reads TGCGCCAGCAGTAGCGGGGTGGAAGAGACCCAGTACTTC.

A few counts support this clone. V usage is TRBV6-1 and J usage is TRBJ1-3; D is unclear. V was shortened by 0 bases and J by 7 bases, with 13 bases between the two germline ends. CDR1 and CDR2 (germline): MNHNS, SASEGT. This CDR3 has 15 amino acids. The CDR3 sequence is CASSEAPRKENTIYF. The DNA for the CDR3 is TGTGCCAGCAGTGAAGCGCCCCGGAAGGAGAACACCATATATTTT.

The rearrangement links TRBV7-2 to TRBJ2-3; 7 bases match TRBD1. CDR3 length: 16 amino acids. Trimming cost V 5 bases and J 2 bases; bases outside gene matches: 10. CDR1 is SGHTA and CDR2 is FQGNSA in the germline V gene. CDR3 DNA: TGTGCCAGCAGCATCTCCGGGACAGTATTCACAGATACGCAGTATTTT. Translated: CASSISGTVFTDTQYF.

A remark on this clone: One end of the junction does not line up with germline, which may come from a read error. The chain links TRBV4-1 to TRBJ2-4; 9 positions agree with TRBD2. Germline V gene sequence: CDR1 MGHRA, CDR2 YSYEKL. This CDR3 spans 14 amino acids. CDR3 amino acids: CASSQGVAGDIQYF. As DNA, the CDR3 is TGTGCCAGCAGCCAAGGTGTAGCGGGAGACATTCAGTACTTC.

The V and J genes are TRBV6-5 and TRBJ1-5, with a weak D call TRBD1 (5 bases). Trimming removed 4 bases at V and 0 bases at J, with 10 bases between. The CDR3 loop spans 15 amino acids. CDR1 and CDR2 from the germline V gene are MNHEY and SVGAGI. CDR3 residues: CASSWGQYSNQPQHF. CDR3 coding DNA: TGTGCCAGCAGTTGGGGCCAGTATAGCAATCAGCCCCAGCATTTT.

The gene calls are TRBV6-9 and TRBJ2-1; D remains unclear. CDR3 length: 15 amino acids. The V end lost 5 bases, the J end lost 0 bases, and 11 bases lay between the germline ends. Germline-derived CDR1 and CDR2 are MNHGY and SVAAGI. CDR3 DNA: TGTGCCAGCAGTGAAGGGATAGCCTCCTACAATGAGCAGTTCTTC. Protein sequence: CASSEGIASYNEQFF.

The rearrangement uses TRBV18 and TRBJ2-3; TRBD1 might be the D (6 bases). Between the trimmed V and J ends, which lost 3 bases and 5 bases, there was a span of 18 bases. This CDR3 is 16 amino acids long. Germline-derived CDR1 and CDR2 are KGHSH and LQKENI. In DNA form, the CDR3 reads TGTGCCAGCTCACCGGGGGCAGGGGCTCTAGGAGATACGCAGTATTTT. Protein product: CASSPGAGALGDTQYF. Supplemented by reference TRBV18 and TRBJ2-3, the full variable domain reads NAGVMQNPRHLVRRRGQEARLRCSPMKGHSHVYWYRQLPEEGLKFMVYLQKENIIDESGMPKERFSAEFPKEGPSILRIQQVVRGDSAAYFCASSPGAGALGDTQYFGPGTRLTVL.

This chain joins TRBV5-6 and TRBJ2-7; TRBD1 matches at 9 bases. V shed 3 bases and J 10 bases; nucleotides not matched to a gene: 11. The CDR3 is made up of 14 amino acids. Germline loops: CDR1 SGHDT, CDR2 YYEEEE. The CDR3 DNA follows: TGTGCCAGCAGCTCCCGGGACAGGGCGTACGGACAGTACTTC. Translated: CASSSRDRAYGQYF.

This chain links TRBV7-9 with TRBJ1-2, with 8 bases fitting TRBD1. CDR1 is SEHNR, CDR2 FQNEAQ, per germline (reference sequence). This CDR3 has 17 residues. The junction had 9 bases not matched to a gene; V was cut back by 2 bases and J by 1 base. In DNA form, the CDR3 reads TGTGCCAGCAGCTTACTTACAACGACAGGGGTTAACTATGGCTACACCTTC. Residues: CASSLLTTTGVNYGYTF.

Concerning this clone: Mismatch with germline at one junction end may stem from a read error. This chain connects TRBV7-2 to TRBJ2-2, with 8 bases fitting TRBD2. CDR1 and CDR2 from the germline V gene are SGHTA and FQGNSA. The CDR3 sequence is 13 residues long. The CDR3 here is CASSLAGLGELFF. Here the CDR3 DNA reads TGTGCCAGCAGTTTAGCGGGGCTCGGGGAGCTGTTTTTT.

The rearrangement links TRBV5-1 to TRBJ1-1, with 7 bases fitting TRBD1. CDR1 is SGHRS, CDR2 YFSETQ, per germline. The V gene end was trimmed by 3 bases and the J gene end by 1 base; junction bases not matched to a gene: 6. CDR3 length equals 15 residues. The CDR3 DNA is TGCGCCAGCAGCTCCGCTAGGACAGGGAACACTGAAGCTTTCTTT. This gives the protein CASSSARTGNTEAFF.

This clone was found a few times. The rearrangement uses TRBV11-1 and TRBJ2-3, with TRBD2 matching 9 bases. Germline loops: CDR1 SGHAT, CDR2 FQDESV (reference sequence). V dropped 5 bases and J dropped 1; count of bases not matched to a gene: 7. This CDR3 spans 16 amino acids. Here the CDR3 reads CASSEAGGTGTDTQYF. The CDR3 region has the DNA TGTGCCAGCAGCGAGGCGGGGGGGACCGGCACAGATACGCAGTATTTT. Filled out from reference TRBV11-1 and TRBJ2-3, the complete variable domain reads EAEVAQSPRYKITEKSQAVAFWCDPISGHATLYWYRQILGQGPELLVQFQDESVVDDSQLPKDRFSAERLKGVDSTLKIQPAELGDSAMYLCASSEAGGTGTDTQYFGPGTRLTVL.